This TCR beta chain is drawn from a study of T cells after yellow fever vaccination. In germline, CDR1 is MRHNA, CDR2 SNTAGT. V lost 4 bases and J lost 1; bases outside the gene matches: 3. The CDR3 is made up of 15 amino acids. This clonotype was seen a handful of times. One entry per CDR3 protein results from TCRdb running MiXCR on the 5' RACE reads. This table has 250,000 to 400,000 distinct CDR3 sequences, 3.5% to 4.5% appearing once. The sequencing used PBMCs, collected 15 days after the yellow fever booster vaccination. The V call is TRBV6-4, the J call TRBJ2-3; 9 bases map to TRBD2. The clonotype originates from a man between 18 and 29 years old who received the YFV17D yellow fever vaccine. The DNA of the CDR3 is TGTGCCAGCAGTGTCCAGCGGGGGGGCACAGATACGCAGTATTTT. It translates to CASSVQRGGTDTQYF.